The clone carrying this T cell receptor beta chain was observed once. The sample originates from a study of T cell responses to AZD1222 COVID-19 vaccine. CDR3 length: 15 amino acids. TCRdb's table, derived via immunoSEQ multiplex PCR, lists solely in-frame clones and lacks some. The sample has 90,000 to 120,000 clones, around 94% seen once; the top ten hold more than 2%. The origin of this receptor is an adult in good health. V usage is TRBV21-1 and J usage is TRBJ2-1; TRBD2, the table's D call, lacks a check against the DNA. TRBV21-1 is designated a pseudogene. Sequencing was performed on peripheral blood, taken on day 0 of AZD1222 vaccination. In nucleotides, the CDR3 is TGTGCCAGCAGCAAGCCAGCGGGAGAACGCAATGAGCAGTTCTTC. Protein sequence: CASSKPAGERNEQFF.